Listed here are 13 T cell receptor beta chains from one sample, sequenced in a study of OX40 agonist ivuxolimab in advanced cancers. The library was obtained by the immunoSEQ multiplex PCR assay. Not all clones reach the TCRdb copy of this immuneACCESS table, which keeps in-frame sequences only. Checked studies attribute under half of the gap to unresolved V genes and leave the rest unexplained. This sample is represented by tens of thousands of clones; approximately 90% of them were singletons. The top ten constitute more than 0.8% of the sample. Sequencing used CD4+ or CD8+ T cells sorted from blood, obtained in a trial of the OX40 agonist ivuxolimab. All receptors come from an adult with an advanced solid tumor such as melanoma, head and neck, liver or kidney cancer.

The V call is TRBV19, the J call TRBJ1-5; weak D call: TRBD1 (6 bases). CDR1 LNHDA and CDR2 SQIVND come from the germline V gene (reference sequence). V lost 7 bases and J lost 6, with 19 bases in between. CDR3 length equals 15 residues. The CDR3: CASTPQARGGQPQHF. As DNA, the CDR3 is TGTGCCAGTACCCCCCAGGCCAGGGGTGGTCAGCCCCAGCATTTT.

The chain recombines TRBV5-1 with TRBJ2-5; D remains unclear. The DNA end favors TRBJ2-7, so the J call may be wrong. Germline lookup yields CDR1 SGHRS and CDR2 YFSETQ. This CDR3 spans 12 amino acids. DNA of the CDR3: TGCGCCAGCAGCAAACCGCCCTACGAGCAGTACTTC. This gives the protein CASSKPPYEQYF.

This clone turned up a few times. The chain recombines TRBV7-9 with TRBJ2-5, with TRBD2 matching over 14 bases. CDR1 SEHNR and CDR2 FQNEAQ come from the germline V gene (reference sequence). The CDR3 consists of 17 residues. V lost 2 bases to trimming and J lost 4 bases; unmatched junction nucleotides: 6. The DNA of the CDR3 is TGTGCCAGCAGCTTACTAAGACTAGCGGGAGGGGCAGAGACCCAGTACTTC. The encoded protein is CASSLLRLAGGAETQYF.

V is TRBV11-1 and J is TRBJ2-1; D gene ambiguous. V lost 1 base and J lost 3, with 10 bases in between. The germline V gene has CDR1 SGHAT and CDR2 FQDESV (reference sequence). This CDR3 comprises 15 residues. CDR3 bases: TGTGCCAGCAGCTTAGTTTGGCGAAACTACAATGAGCAGTTCTTC. Residues: CASSLVWRNYNEQFF.

This rearrangement joins TRBV5-4 to TRBJ2-1; 8 bases are shared with TRBD2. Germline CDR1 is SGHNT and CDR2 is YYREEE (reference sequence). The CDR3 covers 15 residues. V trimming: 0 bases; J trimming: 5 bases; junction bases outside the gene matches: 4. CDR3 residues: CASSLDGGAHNEQFF. In DNA, the CDR3 is TGTGCCAGCAGCTTGGACGGGGGGGCCCACAATGAGCAGTTCTTC.

This clone was observed a few times. The rearrangement uses TRBV30 and TRBJ2-2, with 13 nucleotides matching TRBD2. The CDR3 spans 17 residues. V shed 2 bases, J shed 4 bases, and the junction held 7 bases outside the gene matches. Germline CDR1 GTSNPN, CDR2 SVGIG (reference sequence). The CDR3 sequence is CAWSPLAGGSVTGELFF. CDR3 DNA sequence: TGTGCCTGGAGTCCACTAGCGGGAGGGTCGGTCACCGGGGAGCTGTTTTTT.

In DNA form, the CDR3 reads TGTGCCAGTAGCCAGGGGGGCCGGTCTGATACGCAGTATTTT. Protein: CASSQGGRSDTQYF. The chain combines TRBV19 with TRBJ2-3; D is perhaps TRBD1 (7 bases). Deletions cut 6 bases from V and 6 bases from J, with 16 bases between. This CDR3 is 14 amino acids long. CDR1 and CDR2 from the germline V gene are LNHDA and SQIVND (reference sequence).

This chain uses TRBV29-1 with TRBJ2-1; 12 bases are shared with TRBD2. CDR1 and CDR2 (germline): SQVTM, ANQGSEA. This CDR3 is 15 amino acids long. With V trimmed by 5 bases and J by 8 bases, 10 bases remained unmatched. CDR3 sequence (DNA): TGCAGCGTTAACCCCGCTAGCGGGGGGGCCCATGAGCAGTTCTTC. Residues: CSVNPASGGAHEQFF.

This clone was observed a few times. J is TRBJ2-7 and V is TRBV11-2; no clear D gene. Germline assignment: CDR1 SGHAT and CDR2 FQNNGV. This CDR3 region has 11 residues. Trimming took 4 bases from V and 1 from J, leaving 2 bases between them. The CDR3 coding sequence is TGTGCCAGCAGCTGGTCCTACGAGCAGTACTTC. It yields the protein CASSWSYEQYF.

The chain recombines TRBV29-1 with TRBJ2-1; D is perhaps TRBD2 (5 bases). Trimming pared 5 bases from V and 0 bases from J, leaving 14 bases between. This CDR3 contains 15 residues. Germline CDR1 is SQVTM and CDR2 is ANQGSEA. The CDR3 nucleotides read TGCAGCGTTCCCAGGAGCGGCAGCTCCTACAATGAGCAGTTCTTC. As protein: CSVPRSGSSYNEQFF.

The rearrangement links TRBV11-2 to TRBJ1-6; D remains ambiguous. Trimming cost V 5 bases and J 5 bases, with 10 bases left between them. The germline V gene encodes CDR1 SGHAT and CDR2 FQNNGV. The CDR3 is 14 residues long. The CDR3 reads CASSHRRDNSPLHF. DNA for the CDR3: TGTGCCAGCAGCCATAGGCGGGATAATTCACCCCTCCACTTT.

The V gene is TRBV9, the J gene TRBJ2-5; D is tentatively TRBD1 or TRBD2 (5 bases each). CDR3 size: 13 residues. V dropped 4 bases and J dropped 5 bases, with 12 bases sitting between them. CDR1 and CDR2 (germline): SGDLS, YYNGEE. CDR3 sequence (DNA): TGTGCCAGCAGCTCCGGGGCTGGGGAGACCCAGTACTTC. Translation: CASSSGAGETQYF.

The chain uses TRBV7-9 and TRBJ1-1; D may be TRBD1 (5 bases). CDR1 is SEHNR, CDR2 FQNEAQ, per germline (reference sequence). The CDR3 has 15 amino acids. Trimming pared 1 base from V and 6 bases from J, leaving 15 bases between. The CDR3: CASSLGAGKSSEAFF. The CDR3 DNA is TGTGCCAGCAGCTTAGGCGCAGGGAAAAGCTCTGAAGCTTTCTTT.